The entry below describes one T cell receptor beta chain. This clone's antigen is unknown. There are no base qualities to consult, and no much larger clone falls within one base. The data originate from a study of response to subunit inactivated influenza vaccine (dated by TCRdb to 2017 to 2018). About the full investigation: Deep quantitative T cell receptor repertoire profiling was used in the study to track responses to a trivalent subunit inactivated influenza vaccine.

Library prep was done by RT-PCR. Instrument on record: Illumina HiSeq 2500. Using fastp at Q25 and MiXCR, TCRdb reprocessed the public reads and kept productive beta chains. Each CDR3 protein gets just one entry, which takes the most common genes and DNA from the rows behind it. Counted in this sample were roughly 650,000 distinct CDR3 sequences; about 15% of them appeared once. Of the sample, around a tenth falls within the top ten clones. Inclusive of the bounding cysteine and phenylalanine, the CDR3 is 15 residues long. Only the CDR3 part of the read is kept: 45 bases, read in frame from the first base. The germline V gene supplies CDR1 SNHLY and CDR2 FYNNEI. V is pruned by 6 bases and J by 0 bases, leaving 5 bases of the junction without a gene match. The research as a whole found: It was suggested by the authors that each seasonal influenza vaccination may recruit only a limited number of new T cells.

This sample comprised PBMCs from blood, obtained roughly 12 days after vaccination. The sequence is built from TRBV2 and TRBJ1-3, with 7 bases matching TRBD1. The TCR comes from a man aged 50 to 60 who received an inactivated influenza vaccine. Donor details come from another sample of the same person, matched by shared clones. The CDR3 in this case is CASRQTGYSGNTIYF. The nucleotide sequence reads as follows: TGTGCCAGCAGGCAGACAGGGTACTCTGGAAACACCATATATTTT.